What follows describes a single T cell receptor (beta chain). This clonotype appeared a few times. There is no known antigen for this receptor. Qualities for individual bases were not recorded, and no much larger clone is one base off. V was cut back by 1 base and J by 8 bases, leaving a gap of 9 bases between them. The CDR3 numbers 13 residues from cysteine through phenylalanine. Just CDR3 DNA is preserved here, 39 bases in frame from base 1. CDR1 and CDR2 are drawn from the germline V gene (reference sequence): PRHDT, FYEKMQ. Synthesis of TCR cDNA relied on 5'RACE template switching, a step that introduced a universal primer site along with unique molecular identifiers. Priming for cDNA synthesis came from both the TCR alpha and TCR beta constant segments. Library amplification used two PCR steps, and the second PCR step added sample barcodes and sequencing adapters. Libraries were sequenced on Illumina HiSeq 2500 (2x100 bp) or NovaSeq (2x150 bp). Per the authors' processing: Reads were demultiplexed and collapsed into UMI consensus sequences with MIGEC, and V(D)J alignment was performed with MiXCR. Clonotypes responding to the vaccine were identified with edgeR on replicate PBMC samples, with the criteria of FDR below 0.01 and a log2 fold change above 5 up to day 15. CD4 or CD8 identity was assigned to each bulk clonotype according to whether the clonotype was present at higher abundance in the sequenced CD4 repertoire or the sequenced CD8 repertoire. Through fastp at Q25 and MiXCR, TCRdb rebuilt clones from the public reads, retaining in-frame beta chains. Each CDR3 protein appears once, grouped with its most common genes and DNA. TCRdb, not the original authors, processed these V and J calls. In all, the sample holds around 600,000 distinct CDR3 sequences, and about 12% of those were seen once. More than 12% of the sample comes from the top ten.

These data belong to a study of T cells after yellow fever vaccination (dated by TCRdb to the late 2010s). With regard to the full study: Libraries from fractions with low cell numbers were prepared with the SMART-Seq v4 Ultra Low Input RNA kit. Bulk TCR alpha and beta repertoires were sequenced longitudinally to track T-cell clones before and after primary and booster YFV17D yellow fever vaccination. The cohort comprised two healthy male donors, one aged 18 to 29 and one aged 30 to 40 years. Blood was drawn at multiple timepoints before and after primary and secondary immunization, with bulk PBMC replicates and cell subsets isolated.

The treatment or condition label for this specimen denotes: live attenuated yellow fever vaccine strain. At each blood-draw timepoint, two biological replicates of bulk PBMCs were obtained. PBMCs were isolated from peripheral blood using a standard Ficoll-Paque protocol. RNA was extracted with TriZol from bulk PBMCs, CD4 and CD8 fractions, and dextramer-positive and dextramer-negative fractions. Results the study describes overall, beyond this receptor: After the booster, most clones that had expanded after primary vaccination were detected again (approximately 95% of CD4 and around nine tenths of CD8), suggesting broad maintenance of memory. The secondary T-cell response was found to be weaker but faster than the primary response, with a peak reached on day 5 rather than on day 15. A small share of clonotypes occurred in both CD4 and CD8 compartments, likely arising from convergent recombination. Because the study included only two donors, the extent to which the findings can be generalized is limited. Because abundant contaminating clonotypes from the bulk population could be contained in FACS-sorted repertoires, computational filtering was required.

Sequences were derived from PBMCs, sampled on the day of the yellow fever booster vaccination. The clonotype was recovered from a man aged 25 to 40 who received the YFV17D yellow fever vaccine. This chain joins TRBV13 to TRBJ2-4; TRBD1 might be the D gene, on 5 matching bases. The DNA sequence is given as TGTGCCAGCAGCTTAGAAGGGGCGGACATTCAGTACTTC. Its protein product is CASSLEGADIQYF.